Listed below are T cell receptor beta chains from one sample, sequenced in a study of pediatric ulcerative colitis. Clones were sequenced by immunoSEQ multiplex PCR, and TCRdb holds only the in-frame ones, with some missing. In the table there are tens of thousands of clones, 60% to 85% of which are singletons. The sequenced sample consisted of gut tissue. The receptors here all came from a boy aged 5-17 years with severe ulcerative colitis. CDR3s include the opening cysteine and the closing phenylalanine or tryptophan. A D gene is named only where the DNA matches it firmly. Clone size is not always given. Where it is, it says once, few, many or a class for expanded clones.

v_call: TRBV7-3
clone_size: -
d_call: -
j_call: TRBJ2-1
cdr3_nt: TGTGCCAGCAGAGTCCAGAGTCGTGGTGAGCAGTTCTTC
cdr3_aa: CASRVQSRGEQFF

v_call: TRBV7-2
clone_size: -
d_call: -
j_call: TRBJ2-3
cdr3_nt: TGTGCCAGCAGCTTTGGACTGACAGCCACAGATACGCAGTATTTT
cdr3_aa: CASSFGLTATDTQYF

v_call: TRBV19
clone_size: few
d_call: -
j_call: TRBJ1-5
cdr3_nt: TGTGCCAGTAGTAATAGAGTGGATCAGCCCCAGCATTTT
cdr3_aa: CASSNRVDQPQHF

v_call: TRBV28
clone_size: -
d_call: TRBD2
j_call: TRBJ2-1
cdr3_nt: TGTGCCAGCAGAACTAGCGGGGTTAGCTCCTACAATGAGCAGTTCTTC
cdr3_aa: CASRTSGVSSYNEQFF

v_call: TRBV6-1
clone_size: -
d_call: TRBD2
j_call: TRBJ2-3
cdr3_nt: TGTGCCAGCGATGAGTGGGGGGGAAGCACAGATACGCAGTATTTT
cdr3_aa: CASDEWGGSTDTQYF

v_call: TRBV18
clone_size: few
d_call: TRBD1
j_call: TRBJ1-3
cdr3_nt: TGTGCCAGCTCGCCTTCAGGGGGAACTGGAAACACCATATATTTT
cdr3_aa: CASSPSGGTGNTIYF

v_call: TRBV25-1
clone_size: -
d_call: -
j_call: TRBJ1-1
cdr3_nt: TGTGCCAGCAGTGAATTGAGGAACACTGAAGCTTTCTTT
cdr3_aa: CASSELRNTEAFF

v_call: TRBV15
clone_size: -
d_call: -
j_call: TRBJ1-2
cdr3_nt: TGTGCCACCAGCGGCCCTAACTATGGCTACACCTTC
cdr3_aa: CATSGPNYGYTF

v_call: TRBV28
clone_size: few
d_call: -
j_call: TRBJ1-2
cdr3_nt: TGTGCCAGCAGTAGTCCCGGGACACCGCCCCTCTATGGCTACACCTTC
cdr3_aa: CASSSPGTPPLYGYTF

v_call: TRBV6-6
clone_size: -
d_call: -
j_call: TRBJ1-5
cdr3_nt: TGTGCCAGCAGTCAAACCCCGCGGGTACAGCCCCAGCATTTT
cdr3_aa: CASSQTPRVQPQHF

v_call: TRBV4-1
clone_size: once
d_call: TRBD2
j_call: TRBJ2-3
cdr3_nt: TGCGCCAGCAGCCAAAGCGCGGGGGGTACAGATACGCAGTATTTT
cdr3_aa: CASSQSAGGTDTQYF

v_call: TRBV6-5
clone_size: -
d_call: -
j_call: TRBJ1-2
cdr3_nt: TGTGCCAGCAGTCCTATGGGGGGCCTGGGCTACACCTTC
cdr3_aa: CASSPMGGLGYTF

v_call: TRBV30
clone_size: -
d_call: TRBD1
j_call: TRBJ2-2
cdr3_nt: TGTGCCTGGCAGGGGGACACCGGGGAGCTGTTTTTT
cdr3_aa: CAWQGDTGELFF

v_call: TRBV5-6
clone_size: -
d_call: -
j_call: TRBJ2-1
cdr3_nt: TGTGCCAGCAGCTTGTCGGGGGTGAACTACAATGAGCAGTTCTTC
cdr3_aa: CASSLSGVNYNEQFF

v_call: TRBV7-2
clone_size: -
d_call: -
j_call: TRBJ2-3
cdr3_nt: TGTGCCAGCGCGGGGGCCGACACAGATACGCAGTATTTT
cdr3_aa: CASAGADTDTQYF

v_call: TRBV5-6
clone_size: -
d_call: -
j_call: TRBJ2-5
cdr3_nt: TGTGCCAGCAGCTCTCTTATGAGGGGGGACCAAGAGACCCAGTACTTC
cdr3_aa: CASSSLMRGDQETQYF

v_call: TRBV5-1
clone_size: -
d_call: TRBD1
j_call: TRBJ1-4
cdr3_nt: TGCGCCAGCAGCACAGGACAGGCGCCTTTAGGACTGTTTTTT
cdr3_aa: CASSTGQAPLGLFF

v_call: TRBV5-1
clone_size: once
d_call: -
j_call: TRBJ2-3
cdr3_nt: TGCGCCAGCAGCTTGGGAGGGCGAGATACGCAGTATTTT
cdr3_aa: CASSLGGRDTQYF

v_call: TRBV6-1
clone_size: -
d_call: TRBD1
j_call: TRBJ1-5
cdr3_nt: TGTGCCAGCACCGGGACAGGGGGCAATCAGCCCCAGCATTTT
cdr3_aa: CASTGTGGNQPQHF

v_call: TRBV9
clone_size: -
d_call: -
j_call: TRBJ2-1
cdr3_nt: TGTGCCAGCAGCGTAGCTATCGATGAGCAGTTCTTC
cdr3_aa: CASSVAIDEQFF

v_call: TRBV6-5
clone_size: -
d_call: TRBD1
j_call: TRBJ2-7
cdr3_nt: TGTGCCAGCAGACAGGGGACCGAGCAGTACTTC
cdr3_aa: CASRQGTEQYF

v_call: TRBV29-1
clone_size: -
d_call: -
j_call: TRBJ2-7
cdr3_nt: TGCAGCGTTGGCCTAGCCCACGAGCAGTACTTC
cdr3_aa: CSVGLAHEQYF

v_call: TRBV4-1
clone_size: -
d_call: -
j_call: TRBJ2-1
cdr3_nt: TGCGCCAGCAGCCAGGGCGTCAAGGAGATACAGCAGTTCTTC
cdr3_aa: CASSQGVKEIQQFF

v_call: TRBV6-5
clone_size: -
d_call: -
j_call: TRBJ1-2
cdr3_nt: TGTGCCAGCAGTTACTCTGCCGAGTATGGCTACACCTTC
cdr3_aa: CASSYSAEYGYTF

v_call: TRBV5-1
clone_size: -
d_call: -
j_call: TRBJ2-1
cdr3_nt: TGCGCCAGCAGCGACGTTGGTGAGCAGTTCTTC
cdr3_aa: CASSDVGEQFF

v_call: TRBV6-1
clone_size: once
d_call: TRBD1
j_call: TRBJ2-7
cdr3_nt: TGTGCCAGCAGTGAGGACAGGGAAGTCGACGAGCAGTACTTC
cdr3_aa: CASSEDREVDEQYF

v_call: TRBV7-3
clone_size: few
d_call: TRBD1
j_call: TRBJ1-1
cdr3_nt: TGTGCCAGCAGCGAAATTGGACAGGGTGCGACTGAAGCTTTCTTT
cdr3_aa: CASSEIGQGATEAFF

v_call: TRBV4-2
clone_size: -
d_call: -
j_call: TRBJ1-5
cdr3_nt: TGTGCCAGCAGCCAGGTAGAGGGATGGGGTGGTCAGCCCCAGCATTTT
cdr3_aa: CASSQVEGWGGQPQHF

v_call: TRBV5-1
clone_size: -
d_call: -
j_call: TRBJ2-1
cdr3_nt: TGCGCCAGCAGCTTGGAAACAGTGATAAACAATGAGCAGTTCTTC
cdr3_aa: CASSLETVINNEQFF

v_call: TRBV5-4
clone_size: few
d_call: TRBD1
j_call: TRBJ1-1
cdr3_nt: TGTGCCAGTTTCTACAGGGGGAACACTGAAGCTTTCTTT
cdr3_aa: CASFYRGNTEAFF

v_call: TRBV21-1
clone_size: -
d_call: -
j_call: TRBJ1-1
cdr3_nt: TGTGCCAGCAGCATTTGGGGGGAAACTGAAGCTTTCTTT
cdr3_aa: CASSIWGETEAFF

v_call: TRBV2
clone_size: -
d_call: -
j_call: TRBJ1-5
cdr3_nt: TGTGCCAGCACTCTGGAGGGGGGGCAAGGTCAGCCCCAGCATTTT
cdr3_aa: CASTLEGGQGQPQHF

v_call: TRBV5-1
clone_size: once
d_call: -
j_call: TRBJ2-7
cdr3_nt: TGCGCCAGCAGCCGGGGACCCTACGAGCAGTACTTC
cdr3_aa: CASSRGPYEQYF

v_call: TRBV30
clone_size: -
d_call: -
j_call: TRBJ2-3
cdr3_nt: TGTGCCTGGAGTGCCAAGATCACATTGATAAATACGCAGTATTTT
cdr3_aa: CAWSAKITLINTQYF